This is a list of T cell receptor beta chains from one sample in a study of blood T cell repertoires in COVID-19. Sequencing was performed with immunoSEQ multiplex PCR; in TCRdb, only in-frame clones are kept and a portion is missing. The data show roughly 230,000 clones, around 83% seen once. Sequencing used peripheral blood. These receptors all come from a woman aged 45-59 years with acute or convalescent COVID-19. The CDR3 runs from the conserved cysteine through the conserved F or W. D genes are given only for firm matches. Part of the rows lack a size; the others show once, few, many or a class for expanded clones.

TRBJ2-7 NA NA 12 TRBV2 CASSSPSHEQYF TGTGCCAGCTCTAGCCCGAGCCACGAGCAGTACTTC
TRBJ1-6 TRBD1 once 19 TRBV30 CAWSVGTGIILSYNSPLHF TGTGCCTGGAGTGTAGGGACAGGGATAATTTTGTCCTATAATTCACCCCTCCACTTT
TRBJ2-1 TRBD2 NA 14 TRBV29-1 CSVGTSGGRNEQFF TGCAGCGTGGGGACTAGCGGGGGTAGGAATGAGCAGTTCTTC
TRBJ2-3 TRBD2 NA 16 TRBV28 CASSFMERGPGDTQYF TGTGCCAGCAGTTTTATGGAGCGGGGCCCAGGAGATACGCAGTATTTT
TRBJ1-2 NA NA 14 TRBV4-1 CASSSKGATYGYTF TGCGCCAGCAGTTCGAAGGGAGCTACCTATGGCTACACCTTC
TRBJ1-5 NA NA 16 TRBV15 CATSGGGASGNQPQHF TGTGCCACCAGCGGCGGGGGTGCCTCGGGCAATCAGCCCCAGCATTTT
TRBJ1-1 TRBD1 few 14 TRBV7-9 CASSREHRGTEAFF TGTGCCAGCAGCCGTGAGCACAGGGGAACTGAAGCTTTCTTT
TRBJ2-3 TRBD2 NA 17 TRBV5-1 CASSPGFGSGSTDTQYF TGCGCCAGCAGCCCGGGGTTTGGTAGCGGGAGCACAGATACGCAGTATTTT
TRBJ2-1 NA once 15 TRBV10-3 CAITGGPVGGNEQFF TGTGCCATCACCGGGGGGCCCGTAGGGGGAAATGAGCAGTTCTTC
TRBJ1-2 TRBD1 NA 14 TRBV19 CASSRRDRPYGYTF TGTGCCAGTAGTCGGCGGGACAGGCCTTATGGCTACACCTTC
TRBJ2-7 TRBD1 NA 14 TRBV6-5 CASNLRDRGGEQYF TGTGCCAGCAACCTCCGGGACAGGGGAGGCGAGCAGTACTTC
TRBJ1-6 NA NA 14 TRBV19 CASCTGTRNSPLHF TGTGCCAGCTGCACCGGGACAAGAAATTCACCCCTCCACTTT
TRBJ2-7 NA NA 13 TRBV12-3/TRBV12-4 CASSWGHLREQYF TGTGCCAGCAGTTGGGGACACCTCAGGGAGCAGTACTTC
TRBJ1-2 NA NA 16 TRBV5-5 CASSLVGASGTLGYTF TGTGCCAGCAGCTTGGTCGGTGCCAGCGGGACTCTTGGCTACACCTTC
TRBJ2-7 TRBD1 NA 12 TRBV19 CASGQGVYEQYF TGTGCCAGCGGACAGGGGGTCTACGAGCAGTACTTC
TRBJ1-6 NA NA 14 TRBV3-1/TRBV3-2 CASSQDLANQPLHF TGTGCCAGCAGCCAAGATTTGGCAAATCAGCCCCTCCACTTT
TRBJ2-1 TRBD1 few 17 TRBV7-8 CASSLGQGASSYNEQFF TGTGCCAGCAGCTTAGGGCAGGGGGCCAGCTCCTACAATGAGCAGTTCTTC
TRBJ2-5 TRBD1 NA 14 TRBV10-3 CAISGQARQETQYF TGTGCCATCAGCGGACAGGCAAGACAAGAGACCCAGTACTTC
TRBJ2-1 NA NA 12 TRBV28 CASSPRWNEQFF TGTGCCAGCTCGCCTCGGTGGAATGAGCAGTTCTTC
TRBJ2-7 NA NA 14 TRBV6-5 CASTNTGGGSEQYF TGTGCCAGCACCAACACAGGGGGGGGTTCCGAGCAGTACTTC
TRBJ1-1 NA NA 14 TRBV19 CASSRFGGPTEAFF TGTGCCAGTAGTAGGTTCGGAGGGCCCACTGAAGCTTTCTTT
TRBJ2-7 TRBD1 few 15 TRBV24-1 CATSDPGTGSHEQYF TGTGCCACCAGTGACCCCGGGACAGGGTCCCACGAGCAGTACTTC
TRBJ2-2 NA NA 12 TRBV7-9 CASSPQPAELFF TGTGCCAGCAGCCCACAGCCAGCGGAGCTGTTTTTT
TRBJ2-7 NA NA 13 TRBV19 CASREGQHYEQYF TGTGCCAGTCGGGAGGGACAGCACTACGAGCAGTACTTC
TRBJ2-7 NA NA 13 TRBV27 CASSPDWTYEQYF TGTGCCAGCAGTCCCGACTGGACCTACGAGCAGTACTTC
TRBJ2-1 TRBD2 once 17 TRBV2 CASSAHRAGGPRNEQFF TGTGCCAGCAGTGCCCATCGGGCGGGAGGGCCTCGGAATGAGCAGTTCTTC
TRBJ2-1 TRBD2 NA 16 TRBV11-2 CASSNQGLAGIGEQFF TGTGCCAGCAGCAATCAAGGACTAGCGGGAATTGGGGAGCAGTTCTTC
TRBJ2-7 TRBD2 NA 13 TRBV20-1 CSASPREVYEQYF TGCAGTGCTAGTCCCCGGGAGGTCTACGAGCAGTACTTC
TRBJ2-1 TRBD1 NA 14 TRBV5-1 CASKGQDTYNEQFF TGCGCCAGCAAAGGACAGGATACCTACAATGAGCAGTTCTTC
TRBJ2-3 NA NA 17 TRBV12-2 CASRLAVTSGRTDTQYF TGTGCAAGTCGCTTAGCAGTGACTAGCGGGAGGACAGATACGCAGTATTTT
TRBJ1-1 NA NA 12 TRBV28 CASAKPGGRAFF TGTGCCAGCGCAAAACCGGGGGGTAGGGCTTTCTTT
TRBJ2-5 NA NA 12 TRBV5-4 CASSFGEETQYF TGTGCCAGCAGCTTTGGGGAGGAGACCCAGTACTTC
TRBJ1-2 NA NA 13 TRBV4-3 CASSQDGPYGYTF TGCGCCAGCAGCCAAGATGGCCCATATGGCTACACCTTC
TRBJ1-4 TRBD1 NA 16 TRBV27 CASSFHSGQGREKLFF TGTGCCAGCAGCTTTCATTCGGGACAGGGTCGGGAAAAACTGTTTTTT
TRBJ1-3 NA NA 15 TRBV28 CASNVGGTTGNTIYF TGTGCCAGCAATGTCGGGGGTACTACGGGAAACACCATATATTTT
TRBJ1-6 TRBD1 NA 17 TRBV3-1/TRBV3-2 CASSQDPQTQGAGPLHF TGTGCCAGCAGCCAAGATCCCCAAACCCAGGGGGCTGGACCCCTCCACTTT
TRBJ2-7 TRBD1 few 13 TRBV6-5 CASSGTGGSGQYF TGTGCCAGCAGCGGGACAGGGGGTTCCGGGCAGTACTTC
TRBJ1-1 NA NA 12 TRBV10-3 CAISVGEGEAFF TGTGCCATCAGTGTCGGGGAGGGCGAAGCTTTCTTT
TRBJ2-3 TRBD1 once 16 TRBV5-4 CASSLALGRQGDTQYF TGTGCCAGCAGCTTGGCCTTAGGGAGACAGGGAGATACGCAGTATTTT
TRBJ1-1 NA NA 12 TRBV6-5 CASSSQNTEAFF TGTGCCAGCAGTTCCCAGAACACTGAAGCTTTCTTT
TRBJ2-1 TRBD1 NA 14 TRBV7-2 CASSLGTGDNEQFF TGTGCCAGCAGCCTCGGGACAGGGGACAATGAGCAGTTCTTC
TRBJ2-1 TRBD2 NA 19 TRBV28 CASSSWTSGSKGSYNEQFF TGTGCCAGCAGTTCATGGACTAGCGGGAGTAAGGGTTCCTACAATGAGCAGTTCTTC
TRBJ1-1 NA NA 13 TRBV14 CASSHGQPSEAFF TGTGCCAGCAGCCATGGACAACCGAGTGAAGCTTTCTTT
TRBJ2-1 NA NA 13 TRBV28 CASSTGTHNEQFF TGTGCCAGCAGTACTGGGACTCACAATGAGCAGTTCTTC
TRBJ1-1 NA NA 15 TRBV19 CASSTGQKGNTEAFF TGTGCCAGTAGTACAGGACAAAAGGGAAACACTGAAGCTTTCTTT